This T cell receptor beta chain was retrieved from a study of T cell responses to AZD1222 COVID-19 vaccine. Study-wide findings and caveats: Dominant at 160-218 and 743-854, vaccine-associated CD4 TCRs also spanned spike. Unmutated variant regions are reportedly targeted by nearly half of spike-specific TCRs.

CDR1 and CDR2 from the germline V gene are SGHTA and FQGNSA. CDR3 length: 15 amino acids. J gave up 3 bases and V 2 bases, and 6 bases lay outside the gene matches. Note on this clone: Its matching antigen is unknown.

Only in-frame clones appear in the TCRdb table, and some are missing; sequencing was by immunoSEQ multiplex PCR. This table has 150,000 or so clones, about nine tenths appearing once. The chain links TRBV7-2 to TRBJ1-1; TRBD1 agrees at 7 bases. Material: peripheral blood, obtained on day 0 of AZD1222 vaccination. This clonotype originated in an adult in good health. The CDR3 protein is CASSLQGVLYTEAFF. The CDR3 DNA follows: TGTGCCAGCAGCTTACAGGGGGTTTTGTACACTGAAGCTTTCTTT.